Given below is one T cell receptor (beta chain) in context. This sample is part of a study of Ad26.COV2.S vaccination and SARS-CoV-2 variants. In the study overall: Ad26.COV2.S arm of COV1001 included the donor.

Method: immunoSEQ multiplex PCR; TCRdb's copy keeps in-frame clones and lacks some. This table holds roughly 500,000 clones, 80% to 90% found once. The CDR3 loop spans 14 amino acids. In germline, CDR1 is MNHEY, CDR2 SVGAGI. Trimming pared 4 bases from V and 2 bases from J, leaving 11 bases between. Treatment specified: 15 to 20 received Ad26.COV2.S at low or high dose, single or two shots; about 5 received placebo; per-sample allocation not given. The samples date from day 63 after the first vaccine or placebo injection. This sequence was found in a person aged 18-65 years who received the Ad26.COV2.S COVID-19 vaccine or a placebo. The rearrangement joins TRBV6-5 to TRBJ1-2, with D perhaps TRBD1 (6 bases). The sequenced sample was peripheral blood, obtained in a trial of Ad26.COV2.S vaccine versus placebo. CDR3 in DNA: TGTGCCAGCAGTTTCGGGCAGGGGAACTATGGCTACACCTTC. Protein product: CASSFGQGNYGYTF.